The clone carrying this T cell receptor (beta chain) was counted a few times. This CDR3 spans 15 amino acids. Germline V gene lookup returns CDR1 SGDLS and CDR2 YYNGEE. J was trimmed by 0 bases and V by 3 bases; bases with no gene match: 5. Primers: 60 Vbeta forward and 13 Jbeta reverse. Study processing details: Unique TCR beta chains numbered roughly 84 million in a later analysis, with about 11 million shared. The repertoire was sequenced with immunoSEQ multiplex PCR; TCRdb's copy has only in-frame clones and lacks some. For V, J and clone size, that table is used; D and trimming come from the DNA. Of about 140,000 clones in the sample, roughly 68% were seen once. The sample originates from a study of cytomegalovirus exposure and HLA in healthy donors.

The J gene is TRBJ2-7, the V gene TRBV9, with 8 bases that match TRBD2. This clonotype originated in a man between 25 and 39 years old in good health and CMV-seropositive. The material sequenced was PBMCs. The CDR3 DNA sequence: TGTGCCAGCAGCGGATTAGCGGGAAGCTCCTACGAGCAGTACTTC. Translating it yields CASSGLAGSSYEQYF.